A selection of T cell receptor beta chains follows, all from one sample in a study of shared clonotypes between healthy human individuals. TCRdb keeps only in-frame clones here, not all; method: immunoSEQ multiplex PCR. The data hold some 550,000 clones, with 97% observed a single time. Sequenced input: naive CD4+ T cells sorted from blood. All receptors derive from a woman between 25 and 40 years old in good health. CDR3s include the opening cysteine and the closing phenylalanine or tryptophan. The order of the fields is CDR3 DNA, CDR3 protein, clone size, V gene, D gene, J gene. D genes are given only for firm matches. Size values are once, few and many counts, or a class for expanded clones, and some rows have none.

TGTGCCAGCAGTCGGGGGGCCTCCGTCTACGAGCAGTACTTC CASSRGASVYEQYF once TRBV28 - TRBJ2-7
TGTGCCAGCAGTGAGAGGCTGGTCTTAGCCAAAAACATTCAGTACTTC CASSERLVLAKNIQYF once TRBV2 - TRBJ2-4
TGTGCCAGCAGTGAGATGACTAGCGGCACAGATACGCAGTATTTT CASSEMTSGTDTQYF - TRBV6-1 TRBD2 TRBJ2-3
TGTGCCAGCAGTCCGCCCCGACAGACCTCCTACAATGAGCAGTTCTTC CASSPPRQTSYNEQFF - TRBV27 - TRBJ2-1
TGTGCCAGCAGCCAGACCGGGCCCAGAAACACTGAAGCTTTCTTT CASSQTGPRNTEAFF - TRBV4-2 - TRBJ1-1
TGTGCCAGCAGCTTAGTCTACCCACTAGCGGGAAGGGGGTTGGGTGAGCAGTTCTTC CASSLVYPLAGRGLGEQFF - TRBV7-9 TRBD2 TRBJ2-1
TGTGCCAGCAGCTACGGGACTTCGACCTACGAGCAGTACTTC CASSYGTSTYEQYF - TRBV5-4 - TRBJ2-7
TGTGCCAGCAGTAAACAGGGGTACACCGGGGAGCTGTTTTTT CASSKQGYTGELFF - TRBV28 TRBD1 TRBJ2-2
TGTGCCAGCAGCGACGACAGGGGAATATCGGGCTACACCTTC CASSDDRGISGYTF - TRBV28 TRBD1 TRBJ1-2
TGCAGCGCGTGGGGCGCCGGCTATGGCTACACCTTC CSAWGAGYGYTF - TRBV29-1 - TRBJ1-2
TGTGCCAGCAGACCTCTAGCGGGAGAGGGAGAGACCCAGTACTTC CASRPLAGEGETQYF - TRBV6-6 TRBD2 TRBJ2-5
TGTGCCAGCAGTTACTCTGGGACTGGGGCCAACGTCCTGACTTTC CASSYSGTGANVLTF - TRBV6-5 - TRBJ2-6
TGTGCCAGCAGCCTAATGGACGGTTCCACCGGGGAGCTGTTTTTT CASSLMDGSTGELFF - TRBV7-9 - TRBJ2-2
TGTGCCAGCATTGCGGATACAGATACGCAGTATTTT CASIADTDTQYF - TRBV28 - TRBJ2-3
TGCGCCAGCAGCCAAGACGAGGGGGCGAGGTACAATGAGCAGTTCTTC CASSQDEGARYNEQFF - TRBV4-1 TRBD1 TRBJ2-1
TGTGCCAGCACTTTAGCGGGAGTACGTGAGCAGTTCTTC CASTLAGVREQFF - TRBV6-1 TRBD2 TRBJ2-1
TGTGCCAGCAGCCGACAGGGTAGTGTCTACGAGCAGTACTTC CASSRQGSVYEQYF - TRBV7-2 TRBD1 TRBJ2-7
TGTGCCAGCAGTTTGGTAGCGGGAGATGAGCAGTTCTTC CASSLVAGDEQFF - TRBV28 TRBD2 TRBJ2-1
TGTGCCAGCAGCCAAGATTCTAGCTCTGGAAACACCATATATTTT CASSQDSSSGNTIYF - TRBV4-2 - TRBJ1-3
TGCGCCAGCAGTGACTCGCTCCACGAGCAGTACTTC CASSDSLHEQYF - TRBV10-2 - TRBJ2-7
TGTGCCAGCACCGCCCGTGGGGGACTAGCGGGATTCTACGAGCAGTACTTC CASTARGGLAGFYEQYF - TRBV11-1 TRBD2 TRBJ2-7
TGTGCCAGCAGCTTTCCCTATCGAAGGGGCCGGGAGACCCAGTACTTC CASSFPYRRGRETQYF - TRBV5-4 - TRBJ2-5
TGTGCCAGCAGGGGCCACAGCTTATACAATGAGCAGTTCTTC CASRGHSLYNEQFF once TRBV28 - TRBJ2-1
TGCGCCAGCAGTCAATTTAGGGGGTGGGCTAGCGGAAGAGCCTACGAGCAGTACTTC CASSQFRGWASGRAYEQYF - TRBV23-1 - TRBJ2-7
TGCGCCAGCAGCTTGGATCAGGGCCAAGAGACCCAGTACTTC CASSLDQGQETQYF - TRBV5-1 - TRBJ2-5
TGTGCCAGCAGTTACTCGGGGCACAACTATGGCTACACCTTC CASSYSGHNYGYTF - TRBV6-5 - TRBJ1-2
TGTGCCAGCAGCTTGGATTGGGCCTATTCTGGGGCCAACGTCCTGACTTTC CASSLDWAYSGANVLTF - TRBV5-4 - TRBJ2-6
TGCGCCAGCGGTGAACCGACAGACACCCCGGGACTAGCGGGAGGGACCTACGAGCAGTACTTC CASGEPTDTPGLAGGTYEQYF - TRBV5-1 TRBD2 TRBJ2-7
TGCGCCAGCAGTGCCGAGCTTGGGGGGGAGACCCAGTACTTC CASSAELGGETQYF - TRBV10-1 - TRBJ2-5
TGTGCCAGTAGTATTCAGGGATTGAACACCGGGGAGCTGTTTTTT CASSIQGLNTGELFF - TRBV19 - TRBJ2-2
TGTGCCAGCAGTTACCAGGGGGCGCCGGGAAACACCATATATTTT CASSYQGAPGNTIYF - TRBV6-6 TRBD1 TRBJ1-3
TGTGCCAGCAGCACTCTTCCAGGCCTGAAGCCCCAGCATTTT CASSTLPGLKPQHF - TRBV28 - TRBJ1-5
TGCAGCGTTGAAGGAGACAGGGACGAGCAGTACTTC CSVEGDRDEQYF once TRBV29-1 TRBD1 TRBJ2-7
TGTGCCAGTAGTAGGGTTTCGGCAGGGATATCTTTCGGGGAGCTGTTTTTT CASSRVSAGISFGELFF - TRBV19 - TRBJ2-2
TGTGCCAGCAGTTTCACCGGGGCCCACGAGCAGTACTTC CASSFTGAHEQYF few TRBV7-2 - TRBJ2-7
TGTGCCAGCTCACCACGACAGGGGGACACTGAAGCTTTCTTT CASSPRQGDTEAFF - TRBV18 TRBD1 TRBJ1-1
TGTGCCAGCAGCCGAAAAGCCGGGACAGGGGATTTGACCGGGGAGCTGTTTTTT CASSRKAGTGDLTGELFF - TRBV7-9 TRBD1 TRBJ2-2
TGTGCCAGCAGCTCGGGGGGTGGGAATGAAAAACTGTTTTTT CASSSGGGNEKLFF - TRBV28 - TRBJ1-4
TGCGCCAGCAGCTTCTCGGGGACGAACACCGGGGAGCTGTTTTTT CASSFSGTNTGELFF once TRBV5-1 - TRBJ2-2
TGTGCCAGCAGCCCTCGGGACAGCCCTTTCGGCGGGGAGCTGTTTTTT CASSPRDSPFGGELFF - TRBV7-9 TRBD1 TRBJ2-2